Listed below are T cell receptor beta chains from one sample, sequenced in a study of regulatory T cells in long-lasting Graves disease. TCRdb analysed the multiplex PCR reads with MiXCR anew, one entry per CDR3 protein. This sample has about 400,000 distinct CDR3 sequences, with 14% to 15% found just once. This sample also belongs to another study, concerning T cells in Graves' hyperthyroidism and ophthalmopathy.

Sequenced material: peripheral blood mononuclear cells (PBMCs), taken at new diagnosis, from a patient treated with antithyroid drugs. The source is a woman aged 40 to 50 with Graves disease. The CDR3 runs from the conserved cysteine through the conserved F or W. Each record gives: V gene, D gene, clone size, J gene, CDR3 DNA, CDR3 protein. A D gene is named only where the DNA matches it firmly. The size of a clone is reported for some rows only, either as once, few or many, or as a class for expanded clones.

TRBV11-3	TRBD1	many	TRBJ2-7	TGTGCCAGCAGCCCAGGGGCGTTAGGGACAGGGGGCCACGAGCAGTACTTC	CASSPGALGTGGHEQYF
TRBV15	TRBD1	-	TRBJ2-2	TGTGCCACCAGCAGAGACGGGACAGGGGGCGTGAGAACCGGGGAGCTGTTTTTT	CATSRDGTGGVRTGELFF
TRBV6-1	TRBD1	many	TRBJ1-5	TGTGCCAGCAGTGAAGCCCCAGGGGGCGGTAATAGAGGTCAGCCCCAGCATTTT	CASSEAPGGGNRGQPQHF
TRBV9	-	many	TRBJ1-2	TGTGCCAGCAGCGTAGCTCAGGAGGACTATGGCTACACCTTC	CASSVAQEDYGYTF
TRBV12-3/TRBV12-4	TRBD1	many	TRBJ1-5	TGTGCCAGCAGTTGGGACAGTTCCAATCAGCCCCAGCATTTT	CASSWDSSNQPQHF
TRBV29-1	-	many	TRBJ1-1	TGCAGCGTTTCTGGCAGACTGAACACTGAAGCTTTCTTT	CSVSGRLNTEAFF
TRBV2	TRBD1	many	TRBJ1-5	TGTGCCAGCAGCGAAAAACAGGGGAGTCAGCCCCAGCATTTT	CASSEKQGSQPQHF
TRBV5-1	TRBD2	-	TRBJ2-7	TGCGCCAGCAGCTTGCGGGGGCAACAGCGACTAGCGGGTTACGAGCAGTACTTC	CASSLRGQQRLAGYEQYF
TRBV2	TRBD1	many	TRBJ1-5	TGTGCCAGCAGTGAAGCAAAAAACAGGGGTGGCAATCAGCCCCAGCATTTT	CASSEAKNRGGNQPQHF
TRBV12-3/TRBV12-4	TRBD1	many	TRBJ1-2	TGTGCCAGCAGTTCCCCAGACAGGGGGGGTGGCTACACCTTC	CASSSPDRGGGYTF
TRBV7-8	-	many	TRBJ2-3	TGTGCCAGCAGCTTAGACTCTAGCCTAGGTACGCAGTATTTT	CASSLDSSLGTQYF
TRBV6-2/TRBV6-3	TRBD2	-	TRBJ2-1	TGTGCCAGCAGTCCGACTAGCGGGACGAACTATGAGCAGTTCTTC	CASSPTSGTNYEQFF
TRBV20-1	TRBD1	few	TRBJ2-7	TGCAGTGCTAGAGCCTGGGACAGCTCCTACGAGCAGTACTTC	CSARAWDSSYEQYF